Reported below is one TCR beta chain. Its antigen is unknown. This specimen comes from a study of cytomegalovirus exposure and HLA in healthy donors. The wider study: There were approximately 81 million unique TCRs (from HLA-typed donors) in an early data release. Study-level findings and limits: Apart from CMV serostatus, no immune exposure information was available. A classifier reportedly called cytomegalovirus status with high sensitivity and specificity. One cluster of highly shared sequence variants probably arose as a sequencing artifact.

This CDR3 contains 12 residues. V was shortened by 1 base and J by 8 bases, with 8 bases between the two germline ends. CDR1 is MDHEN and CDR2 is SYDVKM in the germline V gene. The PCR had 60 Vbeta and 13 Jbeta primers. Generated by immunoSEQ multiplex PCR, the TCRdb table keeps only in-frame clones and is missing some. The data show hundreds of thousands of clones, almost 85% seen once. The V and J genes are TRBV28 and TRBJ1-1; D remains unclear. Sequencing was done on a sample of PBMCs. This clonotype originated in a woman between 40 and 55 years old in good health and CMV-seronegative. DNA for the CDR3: TGTGCCAGCAGTTTATATCCGGGAGAAGCTTTCTTT. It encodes CASSLYPGEAFF.